Each of the 32 T cell receptor beta chains below was sequenced from the same sample in a study of blood T cell repertoires in COVID-19. Profiling relied on immunoSEQ multiplex PCR, and the TCRdb table lists in-frame clones only, not all of them. The profile shows about 220,000 clones, about 79% of them singletons. Sequencing was carried out using peripheral blood. The receptors were gathered from a man aged 50 to 59 with active or convalescent COVID-19.

For this clone: Only one base separates this from a far larger clonotype, so it likely reflects a read error. This chain links TRBV7-6 with TRBJ1-1; TRBD1 agrees at 8 bases. The CDR3 is 14 residues long. J gave up 0 bases and V 5 bases, and 2 bases lay outside the gene matches. Germline V lookup: CDR1 SGHVS, CDR2 FNYEAQ. The CDR3 spells CASSPGGMNTEAFF. The CDR3, as DNA: TGTGCCAGCAGCCCAGGGGGCATGAACACTGAAGCTTTCTTT.

The chain employs TRBV5-8 and TRBJ2-7; D perhaps matches TRBD1 (6 bases). Trimming cost V 4 bases and J 3 bases, with 11 bases left between them. This CDR3 region has 13 residues. Germline CDR1 reads SGHTS; CDR2 reads YDEGEE. CDR3 bases: TGTGCCAGCAGCCACCCAGGGGACTACGAGCAGTACGTC. It is translated as CASSHPGDYEQYV.

A remark on this clone: At one boundary the junction diverges from the germline segment, which might be a read error. V is TRBV11-2 and J is TRBJ2-5, with D perhaps TRBD2 (6 bases). CDR3 size: 16 residues. The germline gives CDR1 SGHAT, CDR2 FQNNGV. CDR3 bases: TGTGCCAGCAGTTTAGACGGGACTCACAAAGGAGAGACCCAGTACTTC. This sequence encodes CASSLDGTHKGETQYF.

This clone occurred once. V is TRBV24-1 and J is TRBJ2-5; TRBD2 is a possible D gene (5 bases). The CDR3 runs to 14 residues. Germline V CDR1 and CDR2: KGHDR, SFDVKD. V lost 4 bases and J 5 bases, leaving 13 bases between the germline ends. The CDR3 is CATSEVGVLETQYF. The CDR3 DNA sequence: TGTGCCACCAGTGAGGTCGGGGTTTTGGAGACCCAGTACTTC.

This sequence joins TRBV28 and TRBJ2-5; the match to TRBD1 covers 8 bases. The CDR3 length is 18 residues. V was pared by 5 bases and J by 0 bases, with 14 bases of the junction left unmatched. Germline V gives CDR1 MDHEN, CDR2 SYDVKM. The CDR3 DNA reads as TGTGCCAGCAGTCCTACGGACAGGGCTGAGAATTACCAAGAGACCCAGTACTTC. Protein: CASSPTDRAENYQETQYF.

The chain couples TRBV18 to TRBJ2-6, with D possibly matching TRBD2 (5 bases). The V gene's germline CDR1 is KGHSH and CDR2 LQKENI. V was cut by 0 bases and J by 0 bases, with 6 bases left in between. The CDR3 extends over 16 amino acids. The DNA of the CDR3 is TGTGCCAGCTCACCACCGGGAGTCTCTGGGGCCAACGTCCTGACTTTC. Translation: CASSPPGVSGANVLTF.

The V call is TRBV5-4, the J call TRBJ1-1, with D hard to call. Trimming took off 2 bases at V and 0 bases at J, with 8 bases between the two ends. Germline V CDR1 and CDR2: SGHNT, YYREEE (reference sequence). This CDR3 is built from 14 residues. CDR3 sequence (DNA): TGTGCCAGCAGCTTTGGACTTTTGAACACTGAAGCTTTCTTT. Residues: CASSFGLLNTEAFF. The whole variable domain, remainder taken from reference TRBV5-4 and TRBJ1-1, is ETGVTQSPTHLIKTRGQQVTLRCSSQSGHNTVSWYQQALGQGPQFIFQYYREEENGRGNFPPRFSGLQFPNYSSELNVNALELDDSALYLCASSFGLLNTEAFFGQGTRLTVV.

The chain uses TRBV27 and TRBJ2-2, with TRBD2 matching over 10 bases. Germline-derived CDR1 and CDR2 are MNHEY and SMNVEV (reference sequence). This CDR3 has 17 residues. The junction had 8 bases not matched to a gene; V was cut back by 4 bases and J by 3 bases. In nucleotides, the CDR3 is TGTGCCAGCAGTTCTTTAGCGGGAGGATACGACACCGGGGAGCTGTTTTTT. Translating it yields CASSSLAGGYDTGELFF.

The chain employs TRBV2 and TRBJ2-2; D gene unclear. This CDR3 has 13 residues. V dropped 4 bases and J dropped 2 bases, with 5 bases sitting between them. The germline CDR1 and CDR2 sequences are SNHLY and FYNNEI. CDR3: CASSALNTGELFF. CDR3 nucleotide sequence: TGTGCCAGCAGTGCCCTAAACACCGGGGAGCTGTTTTTT.

As DNA, the CDR3 is TGCAGCGTCTTAGTTCGACAGGTCAACACAGATACGCAGTATTTT. Its translation: CSVLVRQVNTDTQYF. The rearrangement joins TRBV29-1 to TRBJ2-3, with a possible D match to TRBD1 (6 bases). The length of the CDR3 is 15 residues. Germline V gene data show CDR1 as SQVTM and CDR2 as ANQGSEA. V was pared by 6 bases and J by 2 bases, with 18 bases between.

J is TRBJ1-1 and V is TRBV2, with a weak D call TRBD1 (6 bases). Trimming stripped 3 bases from V and 3 bases from J, with 11 bases between. The CDR3 contains 14 residues. The germline V gene has CDR1 SNHLY and CDR2 FYNNEI. For the CDR3, the DNA is TGTGCCAGCAGTGAGCAGGACAGTTACACTGAAGCTTTCTTT. It translates to CASSEQDSYTEAFF. Supplemented by reference TRBV2 and TRBJ1-1, the full variable domain reads EPEVTQTPSHQVTQMGQEVILRCVPISNHLYFYWYRQILGQKVEFLVSFYNNEISEKSEIFDDQFSVERPDGSNFTLKIRSTKLEDSAMYFCASSEQDSYTEAFFGQGTRLTVV.

V gene TRBV29-1 combines with J gene TRBJ2-3, with TRBD1 as a possible D gene (6 bases). Germline loops: CDR1 SQVTM, CDR2 ANQGSEA. The CDR3 is 15 residues long. V was trimmed by 6 bases and J by 0 bases, leaving 16 bases between them. For the CDR3, the DNA is TGCAGCGTACTAGGGGGTGTGACAAGCACAGATACGCAGTATTTT. This encodes CSVLGGVTSTDTQYF.

The chain couples TRBV5-1 to TRBJ2-1; weak D call: TRBD2 (5 bases). Between the trimmed V and J ends, which lost 4 bases and 9 bases, there was a span of 14 bases. Germline values: CDR1 SGHRS, CDR2 YFSETQ. This CDR3 comprises 13 residues. CDR3 loop: CASSLTEGVEQFF. The CDR3 region has the DNA TGCGCCAGCAGCCTAACTGAGGGCGTTGAGCAGTTCTTC.

V gene TRBV29-1 combines with J gene TRBJ2-1, with TRBD2 identical over 8 bases. CDR1 is SQVTM and CDR2 is ANQGSEA in the germline V gene. Losses at the gene ends were 0 bases for V and 14 bases for J; bases not matched to a gene: 6. This CDR3 has 12 residues. CDR3 bases: TGCAGCGTTGAAGAGGCCCGGGGGGGGGAGTTCTTC. It yields the protein CSVEEARGGEFF.

This clone has more than one count but fewer than ten. This sequence joins TRBV12-2 and TRBJ1-3; no check of the table's D call, TRBD1, against the DNA was made. TRBV12-2 is tagged as a pseudogene. The CDR3 consists of 16 residues. The CDR3 reads CASRLAPGPSGNTIYF. The CDR3 region has the DNA TGTGCAAGTCGCTTAGCGCCAGGGCCCTCTGGAAACACCATATATTTT.

V is TRBV4-1 and J is TRBJ1-5, with a weak D call TRBD1 (5 bases). Trimming left V 4 bases short and J 5 bases short, with 9 bases between. Germline V gene data show CDR1 as MGHRA and CDR2 as YSYEKL. The CDR3 sequence is 13 residues long. Here the CDR3 DNA reads TGCGCCAGCAGCCCACTGACAGATCAGCCCCAGCATTTT. This gives the protein CASSPLTDQPQHF.

The genes are TRBV3-1 (or the pseudogene TRBV3-2) and TRBJ1-1; a possible D gene is TRBD1 (5 bases). Germline-derived CDR1 and CDR2 are LGHDT and YNNKEL (reference sequence). The CDR3 is 14 amino acids. Trimming took off 3 bases at V and 10 bases at J, with 18 bases between the two ends. The CDR3 protein is CASSHLLGGEGAFF. DNA of the CDR3: TGTGCCAGCAGCCACCTCCTGGGGGGGGAAGGAGCTTTCTTT.

Here the CDR3 reads CASSIRGLGTEAFF. DNA of the CDR3: TGCGCCAGCAGTATTAGAGGGTTGGGGACTGAAGCTTTCTTT. The chain joins TRBV4-1 to TRBJ1-1, with D hard to call. Trimming removed 6 bases at V and 5 bases at J, with 16 bases between. This CDR3 has 14 residues. Germline CDR1 reads MGHRA; CDR2 reads YSYEKL.

The CDR3 DNA is TGTGCCAGCAGGCGACAGGGAGACATTCAGTACTTC. Protein sequence: CASRRQGDIQYF. The genes are TRBV28 and TRBJ2-4, with TRBD1 identical over 7 bases. The germline CDR1 and CDR2 sequences are MDHEN and SYDVKM. After removal of 6 bases from V and 8 bases from J, the junction contained 4 bases not matched to a gene. This CDR3 contains 12 residues.

The gene calls are TRBV29-1 and TRBJ1-6; tentatively, D is TRBD1 (6 bases). The V gene's germline CDR1 is SQVTM and CDR2 ANQGSEA. The CDR3 has 13 amino acids. V shed 7 bases and J shed 4 bases, with 11 bases lying between them. The CDR3 sequence: CSGGGDYNSPLHF. CDR3 coding DNA: TGCAGCGGGGGGGGCGATTATAATTCACCCCTCCACTTT.

The V call is TRBV29-1, the J call TRBJ2-1; possibly TRBD1 for D (6 bases). The CDR3 totals 12 residues. Per the germline V gene, CDR1 is SQVTM and CDR2 is ANQGSEA. V was clipped by 7 bases and J by 6 bases, with 13 bases between them. Written as DNA, the CDR3 is TGCAGCGCCGAGGACAGACCCAATGAGCAGTTCTTC. Encoded protein: CSAEDRPNEQFF.

The chain uses TRBV19 and TRBJ2-3; 8 positions agree with TRBD1. This CDR3 region has 15 residues. The germline gives CDR1 LNHDA, CDR2 SQIVND (reference sequence). V lost 6 bases and J lost 1; bases outside the gene matches: 6. CDR3 nucleotide sequence: TGTGCCAGTAGCTTGGACAGGGCCCGCACAGATACGCAGTATTTT. Translating gives CASSLDRARTDTQYF.

On this clone itself: The same CDR3 arises from other DNA sequences in this sample as well. This chain uses TRBV7-2 with TRBJ2-1; D is undetermined. This CDR3 contains 14 residues. V lost 3 bases, J lost 0 bases, and 6 bases lay in between. Germline CDR1 is SGHTA and CDR2 is FQGNSA. CDR3 in DNA: TGTGCCAGCAGCTTCTCCGGCTCCTACAATGAGCAGTTCTTC. Amino acids: CASSFSGSYNEQFF. The complete variable domain, with remaining parts taken from reference TRBV7-2 and TRBJ2-1, reads GAGVSQSPSNKVTEKGKDVELRCDPISGHTALYWYRQSLGQGLEFLIYFQGNSAPDKSGLPSDRFSAERTGGSVSTLTIQRTQQEDSAVYLCASSFSGSYNEQFFGPGTRLTVL.

The chain has TRBV5-1 and TRBJ2-2; 8 bases map to TRBD2. The germline V gene encodes CDR1 SGHRS and CDR2 YFSETQ. The length of the CDR3 is 16 residues. Unmatched junction bases numbered 15, after V lost 4 bases and J lost 10 bases. The CDR3 nucleotides read TGCGCCAGCAGCCCTACTAGCGGAACCTCGGGTGAGGAGCTGTTTTTT. It codes for CASSPTSGTSGEELFF.

V is TRBV7-2 and J is TRBJ2-2; TRBD2 aligns across 11 bases. CDR1 is SGHTA and CDR2 is FQGNSA in the germline V gene. Unmatched junction bases numbered 11, after V lost 6 bases and J lost 2 bases. The CDR3 spans 18 residues. In nucleotides, the CDR3 is TGTGCCAGCAGGATTAGGGCGGGACTAGCGGAAAACACCGGGGAGCTGTTTTTT. Encoded protein: CASRIRAGLAENTGELFF.

This clone has a single count. The chain recombines TRBV6-2 or TRBV6-3 with TRBJ2-7; D may be TRBD1 (6 bases). V was trimmed by 5 bases and J by 2 bases, leaving 7 bases between them. This CDR3 is 12 amino acids long. Looked up from germline, CDR1 is MNHEY and CDR2 is SVGEGT. As DNA, the CDR3 is TGTGCCAGCAGTCGACAGGCCTACGAGCAGTACGTC. This gives the protein CASSRQAYEQYV.

V usage is TRBV5-1 and J usage is TRBJ1-3, with a possible D match to TRBD1 (6 bases). CDR3 length: 14 residues. Trimming left V 6 bases short and J 2 bases short, with 12 bases between. Germline lookup yields CDR1 SGHRS and CDR2 YFSETQ. The CDR3 bases are TGCGCCAGCACCAGGGACACTCCTGGAAACACCATATATTTT. Amino acids: CASTRDTPGNTIYF. The full variable domain, completed using reference TRBV5-1 and TRBJ1-3, is KAGVTQTPRYLIKTRGQQVTLSCSPISGHRSVSWYQQTPGQGLQFLFEYFSETQRNKGNFPGRFSGRQFSNSRSEMNVSTLELGDSALYLCASTRDTPGNTIYFGEGSWLTVV.

V gene TRBV6-2 or TRBV6-3 combines with J gene TRBJ2-7; TRBD2 is a possible D gene (6 bases). Germline values: CDR1 MNHEY, CDR2 SVGEGT. The CDR3 runs 14 residues. V was cut by 6 bases and J by 3 bases, with 15 bases left in between. This chain's CDR3 is CASSRSGVLYEQYF. CDR3 coding DNA: TGTGCCAGCAGCCGCTCGGGGGTTCTCTACGAGCAGTACTTC.

This sequence joins TRBV5-5 and TRBJ2-2; 8 positions agree with TRBD1. The germline CDR1 and CDR2 sequences are SGHKS and YYEKEE (reference sequence). V was clipped by 3 bases and J by 1 base; unmatched bases: 5. The CDR3 spans 16 residues. The CDR3 region is CASSWGQARNTGELFF. CDR3 nucleotides: TGTGCCAGCAGCTGGGGACAGGCAAGGAACACCGGGGAGCTGTTTTTT.

The J gene is TRBJ2-1, the V gene TRBV19; TRBD2 aligns across 10 bases. Germline-derived CDR1 and CDR2 are LNHDA and SQIVND (reference sequence). The CDR3 covers 14 residues. V shed 2 bases, J shed 9 bases, and the junction held 4 bases outside the gene matches. CDR3 loop: CASSIIWTSGEQFF. DNA of the CDR3: TGTGCCAGTAGTATAATCTGGACTAGCGGTGAGCAGTTCTTC.

The chain uses TRBV5-1 and TRBJ2-3; perhaps TRBD1 as D (6 bases). Trimming left V 7 bases short and J 4 bases short, with 16 bases between. Germline loops: CDR1 SGHRS, CDR2 YFSETQ. The CDR3 has 14 amino acids. CDR3 amino acids: CASGDRGGPDTQYF. The CDR3 nucleotides read TGCGCCAGCGGCGACAGAGGGGGACCAGATACGCAGTATTTT.

This clone was detected only a few times. The CDR3 coding sequence is TGTGCCAGCAGCGACTGGGGAGCAACTAATGAAAAACTGTTTTTT. Translation: CASSDWGATNEKLFF. V is TRBV6-5 and J is TRBJ1-4; D ambiguous. Per the germline V gene, CDR1 is MNHEY and CDR2 is SVGAGI. Deletions cut 6 bases from V and 0 bases from J, with 11 bases between. This CDR3 comprises 15 residues.